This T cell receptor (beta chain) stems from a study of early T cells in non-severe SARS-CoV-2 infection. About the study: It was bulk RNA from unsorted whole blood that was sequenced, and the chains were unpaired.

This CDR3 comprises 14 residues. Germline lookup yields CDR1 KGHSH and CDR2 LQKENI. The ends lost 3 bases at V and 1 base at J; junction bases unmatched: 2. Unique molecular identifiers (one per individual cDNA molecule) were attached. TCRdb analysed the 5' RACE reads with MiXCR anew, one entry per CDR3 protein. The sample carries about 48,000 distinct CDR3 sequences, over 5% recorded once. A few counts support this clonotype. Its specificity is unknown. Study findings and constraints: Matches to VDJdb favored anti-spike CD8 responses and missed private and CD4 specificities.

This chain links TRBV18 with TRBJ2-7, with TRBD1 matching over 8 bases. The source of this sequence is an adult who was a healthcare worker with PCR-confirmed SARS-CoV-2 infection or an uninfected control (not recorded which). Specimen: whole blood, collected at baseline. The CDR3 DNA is TGTGCCAGCTCACCGGACAGGGCATCCTACGAGCAGTACTTC. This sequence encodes CASSPDRASYEQYF.